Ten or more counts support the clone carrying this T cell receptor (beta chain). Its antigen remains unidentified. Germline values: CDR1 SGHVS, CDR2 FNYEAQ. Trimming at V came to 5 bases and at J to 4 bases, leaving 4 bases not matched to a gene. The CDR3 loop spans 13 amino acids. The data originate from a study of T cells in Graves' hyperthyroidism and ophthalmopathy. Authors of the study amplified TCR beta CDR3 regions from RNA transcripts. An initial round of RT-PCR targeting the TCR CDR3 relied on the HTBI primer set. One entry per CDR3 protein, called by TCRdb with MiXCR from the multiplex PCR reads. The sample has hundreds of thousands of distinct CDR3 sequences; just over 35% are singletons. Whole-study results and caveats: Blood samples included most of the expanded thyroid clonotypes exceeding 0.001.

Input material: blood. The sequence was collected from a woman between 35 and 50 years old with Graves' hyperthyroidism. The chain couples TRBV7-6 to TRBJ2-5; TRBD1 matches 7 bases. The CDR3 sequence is CASSPDRPETQYF. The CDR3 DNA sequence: TGTGCCAGCAGCCCGGACAGGCCAGAGACCCAGTACTTC.